This T cell receptor (beta chain) was obtained from a study of graft-versus-host responses after intestinal transplantation. Study context: The transplants performed in recipients were multivisceral, liver-intestinal, or isolated intestinal. Anti-thymocyte globulin served as induction for all recipients, who then took tacrolimus and steroids for about 3 years.

Study-level findings and limits: The study associated peak circulating GvH clone levels with early post-transplant HvG declines.

The V and J ends lost 4 bases and 5 bases respectively, with 20 bases between them. Germline lookup yields CDR1 MGHRA and CDR2 YSYEKL. The length of the CDR3 is 16 residues. Profiled with immunoSEQ multiplex PCR; TCRdb holds only in-frame clones, not every one. The sample consists of roughly 110,000 clones, roughly 90% of them appearing once. Comment on this clone: Antigen specificity is unknown.

The sequencing used unstimulated CD4+ T cells sorted from spleen or lymph node cells, collected before transplant. The J gene is TRBJ1-2, the V gene TRBV4-1, with a weak D call TRBD1 (5 bases). The receptor's source is a human donor who was the organ donor for an intestinal transplant. The CDR3 is CASSRSFAGQEYGYTF. Here the CDR3 DNA reads TGCGCCAGCAGCCGGTCATTCGCAGGGCAAGAATATGGCTACACCTTC.